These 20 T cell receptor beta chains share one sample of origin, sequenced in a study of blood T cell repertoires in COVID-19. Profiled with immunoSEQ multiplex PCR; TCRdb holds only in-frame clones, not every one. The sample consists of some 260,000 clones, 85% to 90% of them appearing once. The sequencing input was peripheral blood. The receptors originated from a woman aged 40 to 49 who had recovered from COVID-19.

The CDR3 sequence: CASSPPPLNNEQFF. In DNA, the CDR3 is TGTGCCAGCTCACCACCCCCCCTAAACAATGAGCAGTTCTTC. The chain has TRBV18 and TRBJ2-1; D gene uncertain. The CDR3 is 14 residues long. Germline loops: CDR1 KGHSH, CDR2 LQKENI. V lost 0 bases, J lost 5 bases, and 8 bases lay in between.

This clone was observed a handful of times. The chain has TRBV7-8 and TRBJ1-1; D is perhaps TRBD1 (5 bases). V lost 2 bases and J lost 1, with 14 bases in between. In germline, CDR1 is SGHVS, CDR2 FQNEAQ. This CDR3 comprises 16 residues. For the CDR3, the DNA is TGTGCCAGCAGCTTAAGGGGAGGGTCGGGGAACACTGAAGCTTTCTTT. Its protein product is CASSLRGGSGNTEAFF. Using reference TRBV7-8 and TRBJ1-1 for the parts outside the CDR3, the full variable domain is GAGVSQSPRYKVAKRGQDVALRCDPISGHVSLFWYQQALGQGPEFLTYFQNEAQLDKSGLPSDRFFAERPEGSVSTLKIQRTQQEDSAVYLCASSLRGGSGNTEAFFGQGTRLTVV.

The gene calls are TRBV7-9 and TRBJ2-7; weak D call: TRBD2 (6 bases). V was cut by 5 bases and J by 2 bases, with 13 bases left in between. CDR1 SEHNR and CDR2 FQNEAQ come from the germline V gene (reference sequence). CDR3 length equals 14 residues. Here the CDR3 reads CASSHRDFPYEQYV. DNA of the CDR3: TGTGCCAGCAGCCACCGGGACTTCCCCTACGAGCAGTACGTC.

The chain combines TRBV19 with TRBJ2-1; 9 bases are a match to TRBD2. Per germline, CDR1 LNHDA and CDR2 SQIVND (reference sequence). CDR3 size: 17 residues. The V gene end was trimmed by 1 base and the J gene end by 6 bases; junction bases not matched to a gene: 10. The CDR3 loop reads CASSIGPKGGRANEQFF. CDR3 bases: TGTGCCAGTAGTATAGGGCCCAAGGGCGGGAGGGCCAATGAGCAGTTCTTC. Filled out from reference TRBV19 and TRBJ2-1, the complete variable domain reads DGGITQSPKYLFRKEGQNVTLSCEQNLNHDAMYWYRQDPGQGLRLIYYSQIVNDFQKGDIAEGYSVSREKKESFPLTVTSAQKNPTAFYLCASSIGPKGGRANEQFFGPGTRLTVL.

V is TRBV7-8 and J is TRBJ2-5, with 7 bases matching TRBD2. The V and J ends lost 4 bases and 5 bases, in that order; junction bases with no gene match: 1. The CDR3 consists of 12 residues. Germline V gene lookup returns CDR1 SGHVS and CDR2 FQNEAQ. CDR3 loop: CASSWGGETQYF. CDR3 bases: TGTGCCAGCAGCTGGGGGGGGGAGACCCAGTACTTC.

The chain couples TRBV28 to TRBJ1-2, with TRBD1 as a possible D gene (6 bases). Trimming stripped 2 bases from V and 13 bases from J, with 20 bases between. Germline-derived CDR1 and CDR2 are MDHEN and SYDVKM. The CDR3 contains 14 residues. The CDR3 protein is CASSLVGLQGSSTF. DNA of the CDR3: TGTGCCAGCAGTTTAGTGGGCCTACAGGGATCTTCCACCTTC.

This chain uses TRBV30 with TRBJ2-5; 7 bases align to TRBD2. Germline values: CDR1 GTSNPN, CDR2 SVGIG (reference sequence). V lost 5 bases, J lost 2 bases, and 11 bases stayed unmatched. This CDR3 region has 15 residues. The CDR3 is CAWARKAGRQETQYF. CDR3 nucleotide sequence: TGTGCCTGGGCCCGAAAAGCGGGAAGGCAAGAGACCCAGTACTTC.

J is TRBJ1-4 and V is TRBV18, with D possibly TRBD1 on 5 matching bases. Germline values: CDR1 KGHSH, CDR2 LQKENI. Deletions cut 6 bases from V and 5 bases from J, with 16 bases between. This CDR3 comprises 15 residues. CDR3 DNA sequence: TGTGCCAGCTCCCCCTATGGGGGGGGGAATGAAAAACTGTTTTTT. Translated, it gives CASSPYGGGNEKLFF.

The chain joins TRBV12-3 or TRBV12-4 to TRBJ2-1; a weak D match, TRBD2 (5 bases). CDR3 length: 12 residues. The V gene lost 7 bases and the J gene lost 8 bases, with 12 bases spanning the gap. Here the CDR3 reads CASKLPGDEQFF. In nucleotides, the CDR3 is TGTGCCAGCAAACTCCCCGGGGATGAGCAGTTCTTC.

The CDR3 reads CASSQDSGRDYTDTQYF. The CDR3 DNA sequence: TGCGCCAGCAGCCAAGATTCCGGGAGGGACTACACAGATACGCAGTATTTT. This chain links TRBV4-3 with TRBJ2-3; TRBD2 matches at 8 bases. The V gene's germline CDR1 is LGHNA and CDR2 YSLEER. V gave up 0 bases and J gave up 2 bases; unmatched junction bases: 7. This CDR3 spans 17 amino acids.

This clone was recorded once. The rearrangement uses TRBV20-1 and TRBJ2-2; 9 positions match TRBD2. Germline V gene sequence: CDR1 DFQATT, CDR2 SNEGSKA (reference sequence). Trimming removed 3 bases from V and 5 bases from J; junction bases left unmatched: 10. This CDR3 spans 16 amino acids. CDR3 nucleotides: TGCAGTGCTAGTAGGGCCCTAGCGGGATGGACCGGGGAGCTGTTTTTT. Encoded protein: CSASRALAGWTGELFF.

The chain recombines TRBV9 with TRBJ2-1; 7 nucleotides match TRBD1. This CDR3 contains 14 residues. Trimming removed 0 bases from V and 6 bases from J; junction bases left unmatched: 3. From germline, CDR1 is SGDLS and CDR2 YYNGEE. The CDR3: CASSVAPGGNEQFF. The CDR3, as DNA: TGTGCCAGCAGCGTAGCTCCAGGGGGCAATGAGCAGTTCTTC.

The CDR3 DNA is TGCGCCAGCAGCCACTCAGGCAGGAACACTGAAGCTTTCTTT. It yields the protein CASSHSGRNTEAFF. The chain carries TRBV4-3 and TRBJ1-1, with D unclear. CDR3 length: 14 amino acids. The V end was cut by 3 bases, the J end by 1 base, with 9 bases between. Germline V gene data show CDR1 as LGHNA and CDR2 as YSLEER.

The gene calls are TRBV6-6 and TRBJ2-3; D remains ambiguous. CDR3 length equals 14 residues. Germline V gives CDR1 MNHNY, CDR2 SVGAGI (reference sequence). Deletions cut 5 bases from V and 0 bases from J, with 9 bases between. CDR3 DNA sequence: TGTGCCAGCAGTCCAACGCGGAGCACAGATACGCAGTATTTT. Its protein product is CASSPTRSTDTQYF.

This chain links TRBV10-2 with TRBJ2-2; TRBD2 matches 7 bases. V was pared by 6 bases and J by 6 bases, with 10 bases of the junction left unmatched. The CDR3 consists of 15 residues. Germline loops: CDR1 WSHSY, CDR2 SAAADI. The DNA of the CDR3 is TGCGCCAGCAGCCCCGAGGCGGGAGATGCCGGGGAGCTGTTTTTT. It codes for CASSPEAGDAGELFF.

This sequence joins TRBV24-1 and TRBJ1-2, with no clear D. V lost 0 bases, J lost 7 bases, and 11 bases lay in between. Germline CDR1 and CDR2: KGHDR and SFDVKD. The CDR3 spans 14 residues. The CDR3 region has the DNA TGTGCCACCAGTGATTTGCGGGGAGGGAGTGGCTACACCTTC. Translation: CATSDLRGGSGYTF.

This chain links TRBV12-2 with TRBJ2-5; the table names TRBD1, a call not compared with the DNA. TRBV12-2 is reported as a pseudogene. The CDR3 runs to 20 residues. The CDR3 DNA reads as TGTGCAAGTCGCTTAGAGCGGACAGGGAAGGGATACTGTCGGCAAGAGACCCAGTACTTC. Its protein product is CASRLERTGKGYCRQETQYF.

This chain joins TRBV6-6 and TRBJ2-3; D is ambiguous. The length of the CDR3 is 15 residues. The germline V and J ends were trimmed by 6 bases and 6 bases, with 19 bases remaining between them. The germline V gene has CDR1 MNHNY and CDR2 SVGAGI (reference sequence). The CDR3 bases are TGTGCCAGCAGCCCGCTAGAGCCAACGGTTGATACGCAGTATTTT. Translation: CASSPLEPTVDTQYF.

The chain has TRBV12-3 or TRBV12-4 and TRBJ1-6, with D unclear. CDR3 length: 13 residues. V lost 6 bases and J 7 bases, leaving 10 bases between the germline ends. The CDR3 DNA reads TGTGCCAGCAGGGGAGATGGGAATTCACCCCTCCACTTT. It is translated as CASRGDGNSPLHF.

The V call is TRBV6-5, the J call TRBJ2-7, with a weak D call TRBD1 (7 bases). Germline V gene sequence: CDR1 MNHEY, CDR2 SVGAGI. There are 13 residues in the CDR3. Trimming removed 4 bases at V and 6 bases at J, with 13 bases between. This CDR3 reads CASSSQGGSEQYV. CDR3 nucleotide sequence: TGTGCCAGCAGTTCCCAGGGGGGTAGCGAGCAGTACGTC.